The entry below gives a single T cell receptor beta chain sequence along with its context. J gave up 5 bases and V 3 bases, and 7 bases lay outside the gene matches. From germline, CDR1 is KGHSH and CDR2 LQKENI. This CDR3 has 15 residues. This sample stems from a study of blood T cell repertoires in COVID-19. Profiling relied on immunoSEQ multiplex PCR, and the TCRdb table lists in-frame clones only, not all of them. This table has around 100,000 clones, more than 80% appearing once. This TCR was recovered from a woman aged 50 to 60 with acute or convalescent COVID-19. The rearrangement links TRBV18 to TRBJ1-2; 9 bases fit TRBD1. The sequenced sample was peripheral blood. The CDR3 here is CASSPTTGTGYGYTF. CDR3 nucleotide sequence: TGTGCCAGCTCACCGACGACCGGGACAGGGTATGGCTACACCTTC.